What follows is one T cell receptor (beta chain) and its context. What it binds is unknown. V lost 6 bases, J lost 0 bases, and 2 bases stayed unmatched. The CDR3 runs to 15 residues. CDR1 is MNHEY and CDR2 is SMNVEV in the germline V gene (reference sequence). The sample originates from a study of CD4+ T cells in melanoma. Study results and caveats: A reported correlation linked neoantigen-specific CD4+ T cells to CD8+, macrophage and B cell function.

Sequencing was performed with immunoSEQ multiplex PCR; in TCRdb, only in-frame clones are kept and a portion is missing. The data contain 140,000 or so clones, about nine tenths of them singletons. This chain connects TRBV27 to TRBJ2-6, with 7 bases aligning to TRBD1. This clonotype was sampled from a human donor with melanoma. The chain's CDR3 is CASRDRYSGANVLTF. Written as DNA, the CDR3 is TGTGCCAGCAGGGACAGGTACTCTGGGGCCAACGTCCTGACTTTC.